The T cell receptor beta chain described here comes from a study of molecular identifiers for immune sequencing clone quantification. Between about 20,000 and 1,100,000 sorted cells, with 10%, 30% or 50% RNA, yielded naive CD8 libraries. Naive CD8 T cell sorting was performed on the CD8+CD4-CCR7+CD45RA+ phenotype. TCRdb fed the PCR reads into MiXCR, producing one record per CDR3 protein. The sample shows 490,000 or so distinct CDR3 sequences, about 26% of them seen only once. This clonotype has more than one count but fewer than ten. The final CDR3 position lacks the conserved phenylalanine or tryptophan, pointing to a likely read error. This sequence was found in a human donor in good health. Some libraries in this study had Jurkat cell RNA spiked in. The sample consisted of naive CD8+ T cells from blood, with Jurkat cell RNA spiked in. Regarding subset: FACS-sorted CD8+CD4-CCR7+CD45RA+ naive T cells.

This CDR3 reads CASSFGPNQPQHS. The CDR3 DNA is TGTGCCAGCAGTTTTGGTCCCAATCAGCCCCAGCATTCT. V is TRBV12-3 or TRBV12-4 and J is TRBJ1-5; D call uncertain. V lost 3 bases and J lost 3, with 6 bases in between. The CDR3 totals 13 residues.